These T cell receptor beta chains were read from a single sample in a study of metastatic and nonmetastatic thyroid tumors. TCRdb re-processed the PCR reads through MiXCR. The data hold some 23,000 clones, with over 20% observed a single time. Specimen: blood. The origin of the receptors is a female donor with papillary thyroid cancer or a benign thyroid nodule (not recorded which). Some clones in this sample may be carry-over from other donors' samples. The CDR3 runs from the conserved cysteine through the conserved F or W. A D gene is named only where the DNA matches it firmly. Rows give clone size only sometimes, using once, few, many, or a class for an expanded clone.

d_gene,v_gene,abundance,j_gene,CDR3nt,CDR3aa
TRBD1,TRBV16,-,TRBJ1-1,TGTGCCAGCAGCCTAGGACAGGGGATCCAAGCTTTCTTT,CASSLGQGIQAFF
TRBD1,TRBV12-3/TRBV12-4,medium-sized,TRBJ1-2,TGTGCCAGCAGCCTGGGACAGACCTATGGCTACACCTTC,CASSLGQTYGYTF
TRBD2,TRBV15,few,TRBJ2-7,TGTGCCACCAGCAGGGATACTAGCGGGAGGGCCCACGAGCAGTACTTC,CATSRDTSGRAHEQYF
TRBD1,TRBV2,medium-sized,TRBJ2-7,TGTGCCAGCAGGGACAGGGACTACGAGCAGTACTTC,CASRDRDYEQYF
-,TRBV20-1,-,TRBJ1-5,TGCAGTGCTAGAGATAGGGGCTCAACGGGGCCCCAGCATTTT,CSARDRGSTGPQHF
-,TRBV28,many,TRBJ2-1,TGTGCCAGCAGCGCGGACAAAACCTACAATGAGCAGTTCTTC,CASSADKTYNEQFF
TRBD2,TRBV28,-,TRBJ2-7,TGTGCCAGCAGTCCCCCCGGGGGGGCCTACGAGCAGTACTTC,CASSPPGGAYEQYF
TRBD2,TRBV20-1,many,TRBJ2-2,TGCAGTGCCAGGGGACTAGCGGGAGCGACCCGGAACACCGGGGAGCTGTTTTTT,CSARGLAGATRNTGELFF
TRBD1,TRBV6-5,few,TRBJ1-5,TGTGCCAGCAGATTAACAGGGGGTAATCAGCCCCAGCATTTT,CASRLTGGNQPQHF
TRBD2,TRBV6-4,many,TRBJ2-5,TGTGCCAGCAGTGACTCACCGCGGGAGGGCGGAGGTCAAGAGACCCAGTACTTC,CASSDSPREGGGQETQYF
TRBD2,TRBV2,many,TRBJ2-3,TGTGCCAGCAGGACTAGCGGGAGAGATACGCAGTATTTT,CASRTSGRDTQYF
-,TRBV5-1,many,TRBJ2-1,TGCGCCAGCAGCTTAGTGGAGGACTCGACTAATGAGCAGTTCTTC,CASSLVEDSTNEQFF
-,TRBV28,-,TRBJ2-3,TGTGCCAGCATTTACGCCACAGATACACAGTATTTT,CASIYATDTQYF
TRBD1,TRBV28,few,TRBJ2-7,TGTGCCAGCAGTCCCCCTGGACAGGGGTCGCGGGAGCAGTACTTC,CASSPPGQGSREQYF
TRBD1,TRBV27,medium-sized,TRBJ1-1,TGTGCCAGCAGGGGGACAGGGATAAACACTGAAGCTTTCTTT,CASRGTGINTEAFF
-,TRBV2,-,TRBJ1-2,TGTGCCAGCAGTTCCCAGGTACAGCGGGGATCGGGCTACACCTTC,CASSSQVQRGSGYTF
-,TRBV6-1,many,TRBJ2-1,TGTGCCAGCAGTGAACGAGGCGGCAGGGGGGGCAATGAGCAGTTCTTC,CASSERGGRGGNEQFF
-,TRBV2,many,TRBJ1-2,TGTGCCAGCAGTGCCCGACAGTTTAACTATGGCTACACCTTC,CASSARQFNYGYTF
-,TRBV27,many,TRBJ1-5,TGTGCCACCGCCCCTTCCGGTCTTGGCAATCAGCCCCAGCATTTT,CATAPSGLGNQPQHF
TRBD2,TRBV3-1,many,TRBJ2-2,TGTGCCAGCAGCCAAGATTGGGAGGTAGCGGGCGTGACCGGGGAGCTGTTTTTT,CASSQDWEVAGVTGELFF
-,TRBV11-2,many,TRBJ1-4,TGTGCCAGCAGCTTGATTGATGAAAAACTGTTTTTT,CASSLIDEKLFF
-,TRBV7-3,many,TRBJ1-1,TGTGCCAGCAGCTTAAAAGGTCCCTACGGCACTGAAGCTTTCTTT,CASSLKGPYGTEAFF
-,TRBV30,medium-sized,TRBJ1-5,TGTGCCTGGAGTCTCAGAGGGCAGCCCCAGCATTTT,CAWSLRGQPQHF
TRBD1,TRBV5-1,-,TRBJ1-1,TGCGCCAGCAGCCCGGAGTGGGGAGGGGGCACTGAGGCTTTCTTT,CASSPEWGGGTEAFF
-,TRBV6-2/TRBV6-3,many,TRBJ1-1,TGTGCCAGCAGTTATTATATAGTCCCAGGGGCTCCGAACACTGAAGCTTTCTTT,CASSYYIVPGAPNTEAFF
-,TRBV20-1,-,TRBJ2-1,TGCAGTGCTAGAGATCTTATGGGATTGGAGTTCTTC,CSARDLMGLEFF
TRBD1,TRBV15,many,TRBJ2-5,TGTGCCACCAGTCCCTCAAAGGGGGCGGTCCGGGAGACCCAGTACTTC,CATSPSKGAVRETQYF
TRBD2,TRBV4-3,many,TRBJ2-1,TGCGCCAGCAGCCAAGATCCCAGCGGGGATTACAATGAGCAGTTCTTC,CASSQDPSGDYNEQFF
-,TRBV4-1,many,TRBJ2-1,TGCGCCAGCAGAAGCAGGGCGGGAAGGTCAAATGAGCAGTTCTTC,CASRSRAGRSNEQFF
TRBD1,TRBV9,many,TRBJ1-1,TGTGCCAGCAGCCCCCGACAGGGGGCGGACACTGAAGCTTTCTTT,CASSPRQGADTEAFF
-,TRBV25-1,many,TRBJ2-7,TGTGCCAGCAGTGAAATTGGGTCGGCATACGAGCAGTACTTC,CASSEIGSAYEQYF
-,TRBV12-3/TRBV12-4,medium-sized,TRBJ2-7,TGTGCCAGCAGTTTTGAGCTAGGGACCGCCACCTACGAGCAGTACTTC,CASSFELGTATYEQYF
-,TRBV6-2/TRBV6-3,-,TRBJ1-1,TGTGCCAGCAGTTACTCGCTGAACACTGAAGCTTTCTTT,CASSYSLNTEAFF
-,TRBV6-1,-,TRBJ2-1,TGTGCCAGCAGTGAAGGCTACAATGAGCAGTTCTTC,CASSEGYNEQFF
TRBD2,TRBV20-1,many,TRBJ2-1,TGCAGTGCTAGAGATTGGGGACTAGCGGGCCCCCCAGAGCAGTTCTTC,CSARDWGLAGPPEQFF
TRBD1,TRBV6-2/TRBV6-3,medium-sized,TRBJ2-7,TGTGCCAGCAGTCCCCGGGACAGGGTCCACGAGCAGTACTTC,CASSPRDRVHEQYF
-,TRBV20-1,-,TRBJ1-1,TGCAGCGCCTCCGAGACACTCGTAACTGAAGCCTTATTT,CSASETLVTEALF
-,TRBV11-2,once,TRBJ2-2,TGTGCCAGCAGCCCCGACACCGGGGAGCTGTTTTTT,CASSPDTGELFF
-,TRBV19,many,TRBJ2-7,TGTGCCAGTAGTCCTGAAAGCGGTGGATGCTCCTACGAGCAGTACTTC,CASSPESGGCSYEQYF
-,TRBV11-2,-,TRBJ1-2,TGTGCCAGCAGCTCTCCGGGACGAATCTTCTATGGCTACACCTTC,CASSSPGRIFYGYTF
TRBD2,TRBV20-1,-,TRBJ2-7,TGCAGTGCTAGACAGCTTCTAGCGGCAGGAACCTACGATCAGTACTTC,CSARQLLAAGTYDQYF
-,TRBV19,many,TRBJ1-5,TGTGCCAGTAGTACGAAAGGCCGACAGACCAATCAGCCCCAGCATTTT,CASSTKGRQTNQPQHF
TRBD1,TRBV27,many,TRBJ2-1,TGTGCCAGCTCCGACTCCAGGGGGCTAGGGTTCTATGAGCAGTTCTTC,CASSDSRGLGFYEQFF
TRBD1,TRBV28,once,TRBJ1-1,TGTGCCAGCAGTACGTACAGGGGGGAAGGTGGTTTCTTT,CASSTYRGEGGFF
TRBD1,TRBV6-5,-,TRBJ2-2,TGTGCCAGCAGTTTTACAGGGGGGGGGGAGCTGTTTTTT,CASSFTGGGELFF
-,TRBV11-2,-,TRBJ1-2,TGTGCCAGCAGCTTAGATCAGGGCTATGGCTACACCTTC,CASSLDQGYGYTF
-,TRBV11-2,many,TRBJ1-1,TGTGCCAGCAGCTCCTCAGGGACTTCGTATAACACTGAAGCTTTCTTT,CASSSSGTSYNTEAFF
-,TRBV27,many,TRBJ1-2,TGTGCCAGCAGTTTTGGTGGAGTAGGTGGCTACACCTTC,CASSFGGVGGYTF
-,TRBV20-1,many,TRBJ1-2,TGCAGTGCTAAACAGGTTTCAGGGTATGGCTACACCTTC,CSAKQVSGYGYTF
-,TRBV28,-,TRBJ2-5,TGTGCCAGCAGTCCCGCCTCGTGTGGGGGGGAGACCCAGTACTTC,CASSPASCGGETQYF
TRBD1,TRBV28,many,TRBJ2-5,TGTGCCAGCAGTACTGGACAGGTCCAGTACTTC,CASSTGQVQYF
-,TRBV7-9,many,TRBJ1-6,TGTGCCAGCAGCTTAGATGAGAATTCACCCCTCCACTTT,CASSLDENSPLHF
-,TRBV20-1,-,TRBJ1-6,TGCAGTGCTACAGGACGGAATAATTCAACCCTCCACTTT,CSATGRNNSTLHF